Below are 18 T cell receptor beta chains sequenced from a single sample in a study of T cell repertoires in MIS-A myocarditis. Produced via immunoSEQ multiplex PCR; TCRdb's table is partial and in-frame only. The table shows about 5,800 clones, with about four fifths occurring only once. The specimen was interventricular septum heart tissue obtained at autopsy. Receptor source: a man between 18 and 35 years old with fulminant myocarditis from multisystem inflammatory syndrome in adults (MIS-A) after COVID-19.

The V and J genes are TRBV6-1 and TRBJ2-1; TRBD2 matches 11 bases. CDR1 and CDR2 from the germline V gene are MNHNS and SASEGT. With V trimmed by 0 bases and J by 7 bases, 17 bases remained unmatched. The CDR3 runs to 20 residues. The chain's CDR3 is CASSEALPGLAGGFKNEQFF. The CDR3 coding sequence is TGTGCCAGCAGTGAAGCGCTTCCTGGACTAGCGGGTGGCTTTAAGAATGAGCAGTTCTTC.

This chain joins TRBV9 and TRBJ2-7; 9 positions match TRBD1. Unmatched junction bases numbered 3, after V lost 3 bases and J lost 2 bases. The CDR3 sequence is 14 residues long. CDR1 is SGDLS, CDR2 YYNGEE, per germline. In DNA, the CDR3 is TGTGCCAGCAGCGGTCGACAGGGGGCCTACGAGCAGTACTTC. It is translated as CASSGRQGAYEQYF.

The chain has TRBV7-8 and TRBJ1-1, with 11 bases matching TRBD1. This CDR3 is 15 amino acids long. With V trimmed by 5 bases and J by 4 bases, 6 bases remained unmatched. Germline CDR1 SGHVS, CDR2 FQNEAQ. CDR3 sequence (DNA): TGTGCCAGCAGCCCCTCCGGGACAGGGGGCACTGAAGCTTTCTTT. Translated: CASSPSGTGGTEAFF.

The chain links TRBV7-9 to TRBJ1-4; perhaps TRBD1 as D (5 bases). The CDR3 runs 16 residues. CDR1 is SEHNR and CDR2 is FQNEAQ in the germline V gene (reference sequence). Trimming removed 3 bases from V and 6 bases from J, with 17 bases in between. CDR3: CASSLAYRDGDEKLFF. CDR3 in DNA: TGTGCCAGCAGCTTGGCTTACCGGGACGGAGATGAAAAACTGTTTTTT. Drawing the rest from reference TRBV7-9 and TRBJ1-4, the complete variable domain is DTGVSQNPRHKITKRGQNVTFRCDPISEHNRLYWYRQTLGQGPEFLTYFQNEAQLEKSRLLSDRFSAERPKGSFSTLEIQRTEQGDSAMYLCASSLAYRDGDEKLFFGSGTQLSVL.

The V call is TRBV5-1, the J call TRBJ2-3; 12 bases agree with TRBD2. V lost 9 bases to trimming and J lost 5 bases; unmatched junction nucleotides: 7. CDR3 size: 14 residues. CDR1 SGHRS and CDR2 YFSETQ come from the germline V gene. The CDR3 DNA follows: TGCGCCACCCGACTAGCGGGAGAACTAGATACGCAGTATTTT. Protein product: CATRLAGELDTQYF.

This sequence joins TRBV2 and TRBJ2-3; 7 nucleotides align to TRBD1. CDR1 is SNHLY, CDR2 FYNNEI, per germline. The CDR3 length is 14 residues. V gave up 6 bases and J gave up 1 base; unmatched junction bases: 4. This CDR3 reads CASRVTGGTDTQYF. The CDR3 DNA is TGTGCCAGCAGGGTCACAGGGGGCACAGATACGCAGTATTTT. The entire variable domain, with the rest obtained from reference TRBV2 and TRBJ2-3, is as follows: EPEVTQTPSHQVTQMGQEVILRCVPISNHLYFYWYRQILGQKVEFLVSFYNNEISEKSEIFDDQFSVERPDGSNFTLKIRSTKLEDSAMYFCASRVTGGTDTQYFGPGTRLTVL.

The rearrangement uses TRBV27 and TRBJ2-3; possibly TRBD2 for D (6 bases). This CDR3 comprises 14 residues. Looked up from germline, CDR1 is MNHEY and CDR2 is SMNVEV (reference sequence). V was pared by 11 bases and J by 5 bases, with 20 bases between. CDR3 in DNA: TGTGCCTCACGCCGGCATGCAGCGGGAGATACGCAGTATTTT. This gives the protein CASRRHAAGDTQYF.

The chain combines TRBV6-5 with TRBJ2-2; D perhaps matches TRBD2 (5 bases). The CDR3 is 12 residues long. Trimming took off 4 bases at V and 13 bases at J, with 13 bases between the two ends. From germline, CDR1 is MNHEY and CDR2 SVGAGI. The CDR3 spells CASSFPFGGLFF. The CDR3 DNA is TGTGCCAGCAGTTTCCCCTTTGGAGGGCTGTTTTTT.

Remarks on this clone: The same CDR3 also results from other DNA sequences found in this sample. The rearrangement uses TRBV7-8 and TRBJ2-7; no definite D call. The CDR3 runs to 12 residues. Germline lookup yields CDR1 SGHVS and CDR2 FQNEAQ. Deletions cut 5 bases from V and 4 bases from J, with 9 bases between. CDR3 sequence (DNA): TGTGCCAGCAGCCTTGGAGCATACGAGCAGTACTTC. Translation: CASSLGAYEQYF.

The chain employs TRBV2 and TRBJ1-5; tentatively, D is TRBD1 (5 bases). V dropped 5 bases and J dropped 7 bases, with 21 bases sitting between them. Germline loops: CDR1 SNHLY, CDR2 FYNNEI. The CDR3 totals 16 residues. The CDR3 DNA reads TGTGCCAGCAGTCAAATCAGGTTCCGGCAGGGCCAGCCCCAGCATTTT. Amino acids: CASSQIRFRQGQPQHF.

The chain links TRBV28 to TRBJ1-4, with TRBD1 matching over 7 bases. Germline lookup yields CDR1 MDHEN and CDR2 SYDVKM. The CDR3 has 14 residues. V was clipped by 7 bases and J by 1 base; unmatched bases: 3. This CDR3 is CASMNRGTNEKLFF. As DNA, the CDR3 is TGTGCCAGCATGAACAGGGGAACTAATGAAAAACTGTTTTTT.

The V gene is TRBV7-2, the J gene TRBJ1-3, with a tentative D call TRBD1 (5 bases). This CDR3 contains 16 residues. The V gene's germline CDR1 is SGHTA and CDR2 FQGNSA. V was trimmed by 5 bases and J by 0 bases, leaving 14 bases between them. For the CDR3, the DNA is TGTGCCAGCAGCCTCGCGGGACTCAGCTCTGGAAACACCATATATTTT. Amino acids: CASSLAGLSSGNTIYF.

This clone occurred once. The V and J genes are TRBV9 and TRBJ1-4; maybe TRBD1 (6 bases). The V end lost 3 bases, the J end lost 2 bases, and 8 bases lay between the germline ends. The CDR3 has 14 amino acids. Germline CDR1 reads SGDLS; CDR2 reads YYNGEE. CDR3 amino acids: CASSADRTNEKLFF. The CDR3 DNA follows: TGTGCCAGCAGCGCTGACAGGACTAATGAAAAACTGTTTTTT.

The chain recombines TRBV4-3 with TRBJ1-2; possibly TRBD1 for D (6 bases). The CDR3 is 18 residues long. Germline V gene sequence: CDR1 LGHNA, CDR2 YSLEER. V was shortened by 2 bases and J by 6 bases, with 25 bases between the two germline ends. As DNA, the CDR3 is TGCGCCAGCAGCCAATTTGCGGGGAGCGGGGGGGCCGGGGATGGCTACACCTTC. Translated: CASSQFAGSGGAGDGYTF.

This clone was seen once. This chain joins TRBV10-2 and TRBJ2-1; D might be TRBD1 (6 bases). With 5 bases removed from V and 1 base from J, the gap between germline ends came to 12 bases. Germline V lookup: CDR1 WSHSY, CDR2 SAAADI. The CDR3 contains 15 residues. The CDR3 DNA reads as TGCGCCAGCAGTCAGGGGAAGGGATCCTACAATGAGCAGTTCTTC. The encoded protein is CASSQGKGSYNEQFF.

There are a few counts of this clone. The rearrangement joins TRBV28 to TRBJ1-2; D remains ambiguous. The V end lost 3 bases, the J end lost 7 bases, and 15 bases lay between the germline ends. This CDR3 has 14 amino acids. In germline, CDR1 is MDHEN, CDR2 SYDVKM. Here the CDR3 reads CASSLSQALAGYTF. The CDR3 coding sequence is TGTGCCAGCAGTTTGAGCCAGGCGCTCGCTGGCTACACCTTC.

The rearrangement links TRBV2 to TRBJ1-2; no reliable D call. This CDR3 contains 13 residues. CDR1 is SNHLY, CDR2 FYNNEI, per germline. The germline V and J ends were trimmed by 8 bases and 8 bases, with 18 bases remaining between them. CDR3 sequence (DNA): TGTGCCAGCCGCGATGGGAGCGAACGGGGCTACACCTTC. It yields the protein CASRDGSERGYTF.

The CDR3 protein is CASSLVAGLDTGELFF. The CDR3 nucleotides are TGCGCCAGCAGCTTGGTGGCAGGATTGGACACCGGGGAGCTGTTTTTT. The chain joins TRBV5-1 to TRBJ2-2; D unclear. CDR3 size: 16 residues. V shed 0 bases and J shed 3 bases, with 12 bases lying between them. Germline CDR1 and CDR2: SGHRS and YFSETQ.